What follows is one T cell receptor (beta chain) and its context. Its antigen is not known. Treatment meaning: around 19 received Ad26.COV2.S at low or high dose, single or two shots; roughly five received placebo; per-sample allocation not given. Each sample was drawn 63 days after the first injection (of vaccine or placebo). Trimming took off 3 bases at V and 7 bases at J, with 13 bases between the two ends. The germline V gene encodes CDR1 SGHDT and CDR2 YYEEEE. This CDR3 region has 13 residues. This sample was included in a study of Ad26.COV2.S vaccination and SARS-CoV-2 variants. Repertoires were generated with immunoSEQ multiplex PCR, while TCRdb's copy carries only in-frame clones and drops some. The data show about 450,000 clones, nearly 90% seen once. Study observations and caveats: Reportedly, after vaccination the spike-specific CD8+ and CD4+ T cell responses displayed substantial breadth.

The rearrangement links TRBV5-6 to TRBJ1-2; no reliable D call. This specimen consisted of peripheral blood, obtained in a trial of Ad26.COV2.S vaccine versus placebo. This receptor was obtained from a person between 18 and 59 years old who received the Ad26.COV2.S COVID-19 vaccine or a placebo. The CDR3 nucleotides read TGTGCCAGCAGCTCCGGTGCCGGCTTTGGCTACACCTTC. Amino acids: CASSSGAGFGYTF.